This T cell receptor beta chain was identified in a study of shared T cell receptors in the human thymus. CDR3 length: 16 amino acids. J was trimmed by 7 bases and V by 3 bases; bases with no gene match: 9. Germline lookup yields CDR1 KGHSH and CDR2 LQKENI. Method: immunoSEQ multiplex PCR; TCRdb's copy keeps in-frame clones and lacks some. The repertoire holds hundreds of thousands of clones, with around 87% as singletons. These data are also associated with another study on human thymus T cells. This second report adds: The thymus tissue came from resections taken during corrective heart surgery.

Sequencing was performed on thymocytes. This rearrangement joins TRBV18 to TRBJ2-7; the match to TRBD2 covers 13 bases. The origin of this receptor is a boy less than two years old with a congenital heart defect. CDR3: CASSPIPLAGGREQYF. CDR3 in DNA: TGTGCCAGCTCACCGATACCACTAGCGGGAGGGAGGGAGCAGTACTTC.